These 9 T cell receptor beta chains originate from one sample sequenced in a study of cytotoxic CD8 clonotypes in ibrutinib-treated CLL. Profiling relied on immunoSEQ multiplex PCR, and the TCRdb table lists in-frame clones only, not all of them. The sample consists of approximately 130,000 clones, 80% to 85% of them appearing once. The material was PBMCs, obtained after 24 months of ibrutinib treatment. Receptors originate from a human donor with chronic lymphocytic leukemia.

The chain links TRBV18 to TRBJ1-6, with unresolved D. V was shortened by 1 base and J by 7 bases, with 17 bases between the two germline ends. CDR3 length: 17 residues. Germline V CDR1 and CDR2: KGHSH, LQKENI. DNA for the CDR3: TGTGCCAGCTCACCACTGCGGGATTTAGGCCCAAATTCACCCCTCCACTTT. Its translation is CASSPLRDLGPNSPLHF.

This clone was counted at least ten times. J is TRBJ2-7 and V is TRBV10-3; 7 bases match TRBD2. There are 15 residues in the CDR3. Germline V gives CDR1 ENHRY, CDR2 SYGVKD. V was pared by 9 bases and J by 4 bases, with 15 bases of the junction left unmatched. This CDR3 reads CAIRPSGAMGYEQYF. CDR3 DNA: TGTGCCATTAGACCAAGCGGGGCCATGGGGTACGAGCAGTACTTC.

The chain couples TRBV10-3 to TRBJ1-1; D unresolved. The ends were cut back, 10 bases at V and 1 base at J, with 16 bases in the middle. Germline values: CDR1 ENHRY, CDR2 SYGVKD. The CDR3 covers 14 residues. Here the CDR3 DNA reads TGTGCCACTGGTGACCCTCAGACGAACACTGAAGCTTTCTTT. This codes for CATGDPQTNTEAFF.

The chain links TRBV9 to TRBJ2-7, with 7 bases that match TRBD1. The length of the CDR3 is 14 residues. Germline V gene sequence: CDR1 SGDLS, CDR2 YYNGEE. V shed 4 bases and J 3 bases; nucleotides not matched to a gene: 7. CDR3 sequence reads: CASSRGQRHYEQYF. The CDR3 DNA reads TGTGCCAGCAGCAGGGGACAGCGACACTACGAGCAGTACTTC.

The CDR3 reads CASSHEQPGQGDYEQYF. CDR3 bases: TGCGCCAGCAGCCATGAACAACCGGGACAGGGCGATTACGAGCAGTACTTC. The chain recombines TRBV4-1 with TRBJ2-7, with 9 bases fitting TRBD1. Germline assignment: CDR1 MGHRA and CDR2 YSYEKL. CDR3 length: 17 residues. J lost 4 bases, V lost 3 bases, and 13 bases had no gene match.

This rearrangement joins TRBV9 to TRBJ1-4; 11 positions agree with TRBD1. The CDR3 is made up of 17 amino acids. Germline-derived CDR1 and CDR2 are SGDLS and YYNGEE. The V and J ends lost 0 bases and 5 bases, in that order; junction bases with no gene match: 6. In DNA, the CDR3 is TGTGCCAGCAGCGTAGGTAGGACAGGGGGCCAAAATGAAAAACTGTTTTTT. Its protein product is CASSVGRTGGQNEKLFF.

J is TRBJ1-2 and V is TRBV5-1; D is perhaps TRBD1 (5 bases). The CDR3 consists of 13 residues. Trimming removed 4 bases from V and 3 bases from J, with 10 bases in between. Germline loops: CDR1 SGHRS, CDR2 YFSETQ. The CDR3 loop reads CASSRTSDYGYTF. CDR3 bases: TGCGCCAGCAGCCGGACAAGCGACTATGGCTACACCTTC.

The gene calls are TRBV5-1 and TRBJ2-3; the match to TRBD2 covers 15 bases. With V trimmed by 5 bases and J by 4 bases, 5 bases remained unmatched. The CDR3 has 16 amino acids. The germline gives CDR1 SGHRS, CDR2 YFSETQ. CDR3 DNA: TGCGCCAGCAGTTCGGGACTAGCGGGGGGACCAGATACGCAGTATTTT. Its translation is CASSSGLAGGPDTQYF.

The chain combines TRBV29-1 with TRBJ2-1; 7 bases fit TRBD2. The length of the CDR3 is 15 residues. Germline V gene data show CDR1 as SQVTM and CDR2 as ANQGSEA. Losses at the gene ends were 3 bases for V and 5 bases for J; bases not matched to a gene: 10. The CDR3 sequence: CSVERLGLEDNEQFF. As DNA, the CDR3 is TGCAGCGTTGAGAGGCTCGGACTAGAGGACAATGAGCAGTTCTTC.